The clone carrying this T cell receptor (beta chain) was detected a few times. The antigen is unknown. Making TCR cDNA involved 5'RACE template switching, which added UMIs and a universal primer site. TCRdb re-analysed the 5' RACE reads in MiXCR, keeping a single row per CDR3 protein. The sample has roughly 400,000 distinct CDR3 sequences; about 19% are singletons. This sample is part of a study of T cells after yellow fever vaccination. Study-wide findings and caveats: In post-booster samples, most primary-vaccination clones reappeared (about 95% CD4, 70% to 90% CD8).

The CDR3 contains 15 residues. Germline CDR1 DFQATT, CDR2 SNEGSKA (reference sequence). V trimming: 5 bases; J trimming: 2 bases; junction bases outside the gene matches: 8. Sequenced material: PBMCs, taken before the yellow fever booster vaccination. The receptor comes from a man in his late teens or twenties who received the YFV17D yellow fever vaccine. J is TRBJ2-3 and V is TRBV20-1, with 9 bases fitting TRBD2. The CDR3 nucleotides read TGCAGTGCTTGGAAGAGCGGGGGGAACACAGATACGCAGTATTTT. Protein product: CSAWKSGGNTDTQYF.